This TCR beta chain was recorded in a study of cytomegalovirus exposure and HLA in healthy donors. Germline CDR1 and CDR2: SEHNR and FQNEAQ (reference sequence). Trimming cost V 5 bases and J 0 bases; bases outside gene matches: 7. The CDR3 length is 16 residues. The PCR ran on 60 Vbeta and 13 Jbeta primers. Using immunoSEQ multiplex PCR, the repertoire was profiled, and TCRdb retains in-frame clones only, with some absent. The data contain fewer than 150,000 clones, approximately 80% of them singletons. The chain joins TRBV7-9 to TRBJ2-3; 8 bases are a match to TRBD1. The receptor was isolated from a man between 35 and 55 years old in good health and CMV-seronegative. Sequencing was performed on PBMCs. CDR3 loop: CASSAADRESTDTQYF. Written as DNA, the CDR3 is TGTGCCAGCAGCGCGGCGGACAGGGAGAGCACAGATACGCAGTATTTT.